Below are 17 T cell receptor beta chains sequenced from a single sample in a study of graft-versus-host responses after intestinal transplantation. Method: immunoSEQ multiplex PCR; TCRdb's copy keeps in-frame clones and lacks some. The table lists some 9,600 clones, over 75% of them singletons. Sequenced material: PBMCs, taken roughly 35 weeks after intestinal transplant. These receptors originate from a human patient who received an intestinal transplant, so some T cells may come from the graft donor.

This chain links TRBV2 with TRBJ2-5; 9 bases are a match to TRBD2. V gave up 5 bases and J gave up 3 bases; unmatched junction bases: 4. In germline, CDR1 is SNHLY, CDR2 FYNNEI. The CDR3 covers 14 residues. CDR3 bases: TGTGCCAGCAGTCCGGGACTAGCCGAAGAGACCCAGTACTTC. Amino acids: CASSPGLAEETQYF.

The CDR3 here is CASSLAQGASEYEQYF. CDR3 nucleotide sequence: TGTGCCAGCAGCTTGGCGCAGGGGGCTTCGGAATACGAGCAGTACTTC. The chain recombines TRBV5-6 with TRBJ2-7, with TRBD1 identical over 8 bases. This CDR3 spans 16 amino acids. Germline loops: CDR1 SGHDT, CDR2 YYEEEE. V was pared by 0 bases and J by 4 bases, with 9 bases of the junction left unmatched.

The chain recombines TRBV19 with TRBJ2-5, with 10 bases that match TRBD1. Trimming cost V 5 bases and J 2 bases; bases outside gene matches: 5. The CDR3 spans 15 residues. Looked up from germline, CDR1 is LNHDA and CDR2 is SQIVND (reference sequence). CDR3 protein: CASSQGQGIQETQYF. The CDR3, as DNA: TGTGCCAGTAGTCAGGGACAGGGGATTCAAGAGACCCAGTACTTC.

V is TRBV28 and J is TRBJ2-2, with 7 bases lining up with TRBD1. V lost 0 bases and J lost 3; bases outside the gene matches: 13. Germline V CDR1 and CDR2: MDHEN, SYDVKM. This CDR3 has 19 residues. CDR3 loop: CASSLWGFADRVYTGELFF. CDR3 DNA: TGTGCCAGCAGTTTATGGGGCTTCGCCGACAGGGTTTACACCGGGGAGCTGTTTTTT.

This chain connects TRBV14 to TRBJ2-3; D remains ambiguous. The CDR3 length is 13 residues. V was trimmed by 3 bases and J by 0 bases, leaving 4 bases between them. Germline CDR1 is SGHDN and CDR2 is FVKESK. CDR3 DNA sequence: TGTGCCAGCAGCCACCTTAGCACAGATACGCAGTATTTT. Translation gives CASSHLSTDTQYF.

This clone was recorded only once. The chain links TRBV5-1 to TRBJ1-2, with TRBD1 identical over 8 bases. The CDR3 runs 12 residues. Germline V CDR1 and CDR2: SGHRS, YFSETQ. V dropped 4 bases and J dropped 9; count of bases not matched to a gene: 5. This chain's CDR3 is CASSNRQGSYTF. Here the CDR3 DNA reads TGCGCCAGCAGCAACCGACAGGGGAGCTACACCTTC.

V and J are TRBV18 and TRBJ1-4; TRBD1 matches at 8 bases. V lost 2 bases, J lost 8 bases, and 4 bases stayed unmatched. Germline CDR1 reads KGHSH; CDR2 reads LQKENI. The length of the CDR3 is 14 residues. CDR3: CASSPKTGDEKLFF. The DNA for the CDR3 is TGTGCCAGCTCACCAAAGACAGGGGACGAAAAACTGTTTTTT.

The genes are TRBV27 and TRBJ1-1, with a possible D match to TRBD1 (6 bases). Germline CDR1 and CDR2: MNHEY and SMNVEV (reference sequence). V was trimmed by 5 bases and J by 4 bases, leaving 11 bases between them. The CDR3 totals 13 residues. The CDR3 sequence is CASSIGGLTEAFF. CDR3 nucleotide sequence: TGTGCCAGCAGTATAGGGGGTCTCACTGAAGCTTTCTTT.

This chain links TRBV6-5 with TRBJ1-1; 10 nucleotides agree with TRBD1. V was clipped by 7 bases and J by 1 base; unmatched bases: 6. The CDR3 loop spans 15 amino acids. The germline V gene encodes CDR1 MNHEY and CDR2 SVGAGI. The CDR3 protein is CASKDRGRRNTEAFF. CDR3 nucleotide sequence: TGTGCCAGCAAAGACAGGGGGCGGAGGAACACTGAAGCTTTCTTT.

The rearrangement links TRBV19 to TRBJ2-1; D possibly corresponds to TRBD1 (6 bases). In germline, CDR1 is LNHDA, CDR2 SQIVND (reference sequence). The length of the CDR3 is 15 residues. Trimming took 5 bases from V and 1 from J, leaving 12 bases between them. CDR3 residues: CASSPGEWSYNEQFF. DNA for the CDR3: TGTGCCAGTAGTCCAGGGGAGTGGTCCTACAATGAGCAGTTCTTC.

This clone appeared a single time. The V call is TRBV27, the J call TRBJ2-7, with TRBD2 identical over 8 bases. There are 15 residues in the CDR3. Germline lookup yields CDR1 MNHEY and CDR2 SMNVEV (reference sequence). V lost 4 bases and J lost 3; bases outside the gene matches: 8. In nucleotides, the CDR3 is TGTGCCAGCAGTTCCGCGGGACTAGTTGGCTACGAGCAGTACTTC. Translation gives CASSSAGLVGYEQYF.

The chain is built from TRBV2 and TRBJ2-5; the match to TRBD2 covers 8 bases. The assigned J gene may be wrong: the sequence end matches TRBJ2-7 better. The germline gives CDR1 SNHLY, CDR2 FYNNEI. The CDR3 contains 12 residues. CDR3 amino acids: CASKTSVYEQYF. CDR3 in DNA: TGTGCCAGCAAGACTAGCGTCTACGAGCAGTACTTC.

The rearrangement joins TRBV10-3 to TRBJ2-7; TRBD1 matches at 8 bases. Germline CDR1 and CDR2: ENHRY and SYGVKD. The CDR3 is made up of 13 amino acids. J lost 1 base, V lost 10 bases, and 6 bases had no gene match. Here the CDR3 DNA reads TGTGCCACCTCAGGGGGCCAGTCCTACGAGCAGTACTTC. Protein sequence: CATSGGQSYEQYF.

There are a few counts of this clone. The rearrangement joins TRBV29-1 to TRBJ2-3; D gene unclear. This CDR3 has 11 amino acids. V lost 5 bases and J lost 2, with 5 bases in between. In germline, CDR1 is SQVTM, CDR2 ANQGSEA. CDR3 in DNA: TGCAGCGTTACTTACACAGATACGCAGTATTTT. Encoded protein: CSVTYTDTQYF.

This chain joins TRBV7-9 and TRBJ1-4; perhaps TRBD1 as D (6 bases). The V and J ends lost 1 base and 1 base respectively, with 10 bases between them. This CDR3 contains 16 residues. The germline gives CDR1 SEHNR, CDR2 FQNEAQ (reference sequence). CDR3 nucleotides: TGTGCCAGCAGCTTAGTTGGACAGAGAACTAATGAAAAACTGTTTTTT. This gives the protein CASSLVGQRTNEKLFF.

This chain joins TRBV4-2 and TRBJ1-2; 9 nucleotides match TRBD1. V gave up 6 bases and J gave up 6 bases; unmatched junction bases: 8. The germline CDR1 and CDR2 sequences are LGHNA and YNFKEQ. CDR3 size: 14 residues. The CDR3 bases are TGTGCCAGCAGGGACCTTGGGACAGGGCATGGCTACACCTTC. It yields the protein CASRDLGTGHGYTF.

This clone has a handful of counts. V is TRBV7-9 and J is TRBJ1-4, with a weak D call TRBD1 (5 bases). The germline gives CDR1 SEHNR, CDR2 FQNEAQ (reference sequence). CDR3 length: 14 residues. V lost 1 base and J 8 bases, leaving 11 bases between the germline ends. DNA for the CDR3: TGTGCCAGCAGCTTAGGAGGGGATGGGGAAAAACTGTTTTTT. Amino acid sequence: CASSLGGDGEKLFF.